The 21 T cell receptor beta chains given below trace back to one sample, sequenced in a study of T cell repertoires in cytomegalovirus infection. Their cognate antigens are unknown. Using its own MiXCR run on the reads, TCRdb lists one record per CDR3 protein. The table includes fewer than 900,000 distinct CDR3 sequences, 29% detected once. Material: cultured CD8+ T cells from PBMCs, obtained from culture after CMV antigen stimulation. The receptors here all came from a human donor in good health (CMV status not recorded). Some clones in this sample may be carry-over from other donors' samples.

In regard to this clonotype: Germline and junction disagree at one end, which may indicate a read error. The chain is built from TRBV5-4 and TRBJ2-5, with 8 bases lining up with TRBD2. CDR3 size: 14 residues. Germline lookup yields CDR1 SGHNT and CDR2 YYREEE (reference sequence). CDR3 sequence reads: CAGSSAGARETQYF. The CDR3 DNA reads TGTGCCGGCAGCTCAGCGGGGGCCCGAGAGACCCAGTACTTC.

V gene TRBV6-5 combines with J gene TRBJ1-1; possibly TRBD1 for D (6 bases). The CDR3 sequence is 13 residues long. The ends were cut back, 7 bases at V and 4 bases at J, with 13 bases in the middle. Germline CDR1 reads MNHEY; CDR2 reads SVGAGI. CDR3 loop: CASTVPGATEAFF. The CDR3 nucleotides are TGTGCCAGCACCGTACCAGGGGCCACTGAAGCTTTCTTT.

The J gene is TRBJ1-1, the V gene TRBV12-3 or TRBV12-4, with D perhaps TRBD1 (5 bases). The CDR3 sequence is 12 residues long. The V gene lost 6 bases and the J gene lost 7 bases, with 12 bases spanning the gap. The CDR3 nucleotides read TGTGCCAGCAGACTGGGGGGGAATGAAGCTTTCTTT. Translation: CASRLGGNEAFF.

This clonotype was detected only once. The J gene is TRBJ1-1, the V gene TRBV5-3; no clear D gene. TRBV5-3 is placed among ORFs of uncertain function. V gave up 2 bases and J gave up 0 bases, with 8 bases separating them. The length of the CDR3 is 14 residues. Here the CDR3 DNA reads TGTGCCAGAAGCTTTCCAGACTTGAACACTGAAGCTTTCTTT. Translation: CARSFPDLNTEAFF.

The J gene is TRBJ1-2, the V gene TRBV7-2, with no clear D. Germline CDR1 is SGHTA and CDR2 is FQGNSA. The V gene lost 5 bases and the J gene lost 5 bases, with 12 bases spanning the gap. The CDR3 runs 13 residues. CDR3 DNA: TGTGCCAGCAGCAGAAGGAGCTTTTATGGCTACACCTTC. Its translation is CASSRRSFYGYTF.

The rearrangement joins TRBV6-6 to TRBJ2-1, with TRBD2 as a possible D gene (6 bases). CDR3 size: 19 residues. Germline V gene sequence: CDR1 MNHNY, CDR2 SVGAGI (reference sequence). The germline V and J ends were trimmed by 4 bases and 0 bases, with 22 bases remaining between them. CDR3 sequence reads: CASSFSVRRGLSSYNEQFF. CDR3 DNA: TGTGCCAGCAGTTTTTCTGTGAGGAGGGGCCTGAGCTCCTACAATGAGCAGTTCTTC.

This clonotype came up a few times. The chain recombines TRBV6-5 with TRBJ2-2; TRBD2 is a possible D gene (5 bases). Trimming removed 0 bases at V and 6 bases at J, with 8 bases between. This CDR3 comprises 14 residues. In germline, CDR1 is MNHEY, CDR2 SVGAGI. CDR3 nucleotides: TGTGCCAGCAGTTACTCGGGGAGTGCCGGGGAGCTGTTTTTT. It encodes CASSYSGSAGELFF.

CDR3 protein: CASTRRRERGSSSTDTQYF. CDR3 bases: TGTGCCAGTACCCGCCGGAGAGAGCGGGGATCTTCTAGCACAGATACGCAGTATTTT. V and J are TRBV19 and TRBJ2-3, with 7 positions matching TRBD2. After removal of 7 bases from V and 0 bases from J, the junction contained 19 bases not matched to a gene. This CDR3 is 19 amino acids long. Germline values: CDR1 LNHDA, CDR2 SQIVND (reference sequence).

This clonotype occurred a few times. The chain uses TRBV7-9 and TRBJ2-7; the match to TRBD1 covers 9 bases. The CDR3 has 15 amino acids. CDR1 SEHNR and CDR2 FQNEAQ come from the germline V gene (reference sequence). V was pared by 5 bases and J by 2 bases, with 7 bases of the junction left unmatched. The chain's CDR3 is CASSQWDRAAYEQYF. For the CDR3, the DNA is TGTGCCAGCAGCCAGTGGGACAGGGCCGCCTACGAGCAGTACTTC.

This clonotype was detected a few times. The CDR3 region has the DNA TGTGCCAGCAGCCCCGGGCGCGGGGGGAAAGAGACCCAGTACTTC. Protein sequence: CASSPGRGGKETQYF. The chain joins TRBV5-6 to TRBJ2-5, with 8 bases aligning to TRBD2. V lost 4 bases to trimming and J lost 3 bases; unmatched junction nucleotides: 8. The CDR3 has 15 amino acids. Germline V gives CDR1 SGHDT, CDR2 YYEEEE.

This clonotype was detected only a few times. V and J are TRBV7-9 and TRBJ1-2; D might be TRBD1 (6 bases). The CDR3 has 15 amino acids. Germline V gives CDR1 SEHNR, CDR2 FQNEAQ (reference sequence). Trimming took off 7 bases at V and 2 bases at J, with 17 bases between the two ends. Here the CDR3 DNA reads TGTGCCAGCACCGATAGACAGGCCGAGAACTATGGCTACACCTTC. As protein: CASTDRQAENYGYTF. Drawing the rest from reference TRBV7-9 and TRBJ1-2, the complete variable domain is DTGVSQNPRHKITKRGQNVTFRCDPISEHNRLYWYRQTLGQGPEFLTYFQNEAQLEKSRLLSDRFSAERPKGSFSTLEIQRTEQGDSAMYLCASTDRQAENYGYTFGSGTRLTVV.

The CDR3 sequence is CASSYPSSGGDQTDTQYF. The DNA for the CDR3 is TGTGCCAGCAGTTACCCGAGTAGCGGGGGGGACCAGACAGATACGCAGTATTTT. The J gene is TRBJ2-3, the V gene TRBV6-5; 11 positions agree with TRBD2. This CDR3 is 18 amino acids long. Germline lookup yields CDR1 MNHEY and CDR2 SVGAGI. Trimming cost V 2 bases and J 3 bases; bases outside gene matches: 10.

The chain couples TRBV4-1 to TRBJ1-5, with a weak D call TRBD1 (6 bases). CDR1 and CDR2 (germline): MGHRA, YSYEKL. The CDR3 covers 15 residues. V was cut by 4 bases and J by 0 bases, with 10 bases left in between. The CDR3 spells CASSPGAASNQPQHF. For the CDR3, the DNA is TGCGCCAGCAGCCCGGGGGCAGCTAGCAATCAGCCCCAGCATTTT.

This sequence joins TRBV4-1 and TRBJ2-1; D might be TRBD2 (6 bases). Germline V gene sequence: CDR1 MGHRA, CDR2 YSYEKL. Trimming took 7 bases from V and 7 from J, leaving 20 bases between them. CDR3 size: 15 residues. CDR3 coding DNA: TGCGCCAGCAACCCCGGCGGGATGCAGGGAAATGAGCAGTTCTTC. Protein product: CASNPGGMQGNEQFF.

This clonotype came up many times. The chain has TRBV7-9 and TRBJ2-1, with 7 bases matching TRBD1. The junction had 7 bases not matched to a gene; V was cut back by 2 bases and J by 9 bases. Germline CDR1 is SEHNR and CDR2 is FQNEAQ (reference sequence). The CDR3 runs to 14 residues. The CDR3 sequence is CASSLLEGGVEQFF. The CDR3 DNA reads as TGTGCCAGCAGCTTACTCGAAGGGGGCGTTGAGCAGTTCTTC. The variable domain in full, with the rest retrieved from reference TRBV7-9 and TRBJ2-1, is DTGVSQNPRHKITKRGQNVTFRCDPISEHNRLYWYRQTLGQGPEFLTYFQNEAQLEKSRLLSDRFSAERPKGSFSTLEIQRTEQGDSAMYLCASSLLEGGVEQFFGPGTRLTVL.

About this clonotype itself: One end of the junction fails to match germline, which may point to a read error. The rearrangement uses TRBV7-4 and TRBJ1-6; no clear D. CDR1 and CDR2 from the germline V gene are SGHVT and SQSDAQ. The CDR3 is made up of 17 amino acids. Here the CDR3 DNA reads TGTGCCAGCAGCTCCCAATCCCTAAGCTCCTATAATACACCCCTCCACTTT. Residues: CASSSQSLSSYNTPLHF.

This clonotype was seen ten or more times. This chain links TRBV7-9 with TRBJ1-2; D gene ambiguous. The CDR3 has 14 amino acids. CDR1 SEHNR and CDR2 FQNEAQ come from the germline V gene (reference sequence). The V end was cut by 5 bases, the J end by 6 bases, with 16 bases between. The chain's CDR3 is CASSATDRDDGYTF. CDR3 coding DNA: TGTGCCAGCAGCGCAACCGACCGAGATGATGGCTACACCTTC.

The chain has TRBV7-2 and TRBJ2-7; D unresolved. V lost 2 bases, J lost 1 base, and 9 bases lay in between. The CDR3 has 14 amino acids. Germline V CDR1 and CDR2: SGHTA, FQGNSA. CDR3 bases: TGTGCCAGCAGCTTATCAGTCCAGTCCTACGAGCAGTACGTC. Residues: CASSLSVQSYEQYV.

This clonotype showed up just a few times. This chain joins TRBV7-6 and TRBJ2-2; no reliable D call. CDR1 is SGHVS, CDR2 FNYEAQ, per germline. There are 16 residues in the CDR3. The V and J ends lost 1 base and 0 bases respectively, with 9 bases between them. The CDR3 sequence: CASSLVVSANTGELFF. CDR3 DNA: TGTGCCAGCAGCTTAGTAGTGTCAGCGAACACCGGGGAGCTGTTTTTT.

CDR3 in DNA: TGTGCCAGCGAAGAGGGGGGCCCCGGGGAGCTGTTTTTT. As protein: CASEEGGPGELFF. The chain combines TRBV6-2 or TRBV6-3 with TRBJ2-2, with D perhaps matching TRBD1 or TRBD2 (6 bases each). This CDR3 has 13 amino acids. V was pared by 8 bases and J by 6 bases, with 13 bases between. The germline gives CDR1 MNHEY, CDR2 SVGEGT.

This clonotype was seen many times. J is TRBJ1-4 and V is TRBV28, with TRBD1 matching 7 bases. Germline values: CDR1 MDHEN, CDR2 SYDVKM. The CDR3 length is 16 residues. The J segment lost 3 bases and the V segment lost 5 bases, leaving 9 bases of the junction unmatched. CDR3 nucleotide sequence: TGTGCCAGCAGTCTCTCAGGGGGGGTCGCTAATGAAAAACTGTTTTTT. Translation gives CASSLSGGVANEKLFF.